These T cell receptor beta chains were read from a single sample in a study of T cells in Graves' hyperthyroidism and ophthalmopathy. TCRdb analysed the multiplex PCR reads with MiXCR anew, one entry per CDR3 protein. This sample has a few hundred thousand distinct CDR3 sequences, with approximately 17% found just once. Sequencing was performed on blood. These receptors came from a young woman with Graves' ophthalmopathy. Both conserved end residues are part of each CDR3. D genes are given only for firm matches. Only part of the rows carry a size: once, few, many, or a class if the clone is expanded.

TGCGCCAGCAGCTTGGGCAGGGTGCCCTCCTACGAGCAGTACTTC | CASSLGRVPSYEQYF | TRBJ2-7 | many | TRBV5-1 | NA
TGTGCCAGCAGCGTAGCGCTAGCGGGAGTCAATGAGCAGTTCTTC | CASSVALAGVNEQFF | TRBJ2-1 | few | TRBV9 | TRBD2
TGTGCCAGCAGTTACCCCGAGGGGGGAAACACCATATATTTT | CASSYPEGGNTIYF | TRBJ1-3 | many | TRBV6-5 | NA
TGTGCCAGCAGTGAAAGACAGCAGTATGGCTACACCTTC | CASSERQQYGYTF | TRBJ1-2 | many | TRBV6-1 | NA
TGTGCCATCAGTGAGTTTATAGGGAAGACAGGTCGTTTGTGGCAGCCCCAGCATTTT | CAISEFIGKTGRLWQPQHF | TRBJ1-5 | once | TRBV10-3 | NA
TGTGCCACCAGTCGGAGGCCTTCCGCGCAAGAGACCCAGTACTTC | CATSRRPSAQETQYF | TRBJ2-5 | NA | TRBV24-1 | NA
TGCGCCAGCAGTGACTACGGGGGGTCCAGCGATGAGCAGTTCTTC | CASSDYGGSSDEQFF | TRBJ2-1 | NA | TRBV10-1 | TRBD2
TGTGCCTCCGCCACAGGGGGCGGTGGAAAAATTGAAGCTTTCTTT | CASATGGGGKIEAFF | TRBJ1-1 | few | TRBV30 | TRBD1
TGCAGTGCTAGTGGGGACGTTCTCTACGAGCAGTACTTC | CSASGDVLYEQYF | TRBJ2-7 | many | TRBV20-1 | NA
TGTGCCAGCAGTAACAGGGCGGCATCGGATGAAAAACTGTTTTTT | CASSNRAASDEKLFF | TRBJ1-4 | many | TRBV2 | NA
TGTGCCAGCAGTTTCGAGGGGGCCAGCAATCAGCCCCAGCATTTT | CASSFEGASNQPQHF | TRBJ1-5 | many | TRBV12-3/TRBV12-4 | TRBD1
TGTGCTAGTGGTTTCCAGGGAGGGGGAACTGAAGCTTTCTTT | CASGFQGGGTEAFF | TRBJ1-1 | many | TRBV12-5 | NA
TGTGCCAGCAGTTACGGCAGGGAGGCGAACACCGGGGAGCTGTTTTTT | CASSYGREANTGELFF | TRBJ2-2 | many | TRBV6-5 | NA
TGTGCCAGCAGGGCAGGGGTGAACACTGAAGCTTTCTTT | CASRAGVNTEAFF | TRBJ1-1 | many | TRBV12-3/TRBV12-4 | NA
TGTGCCAGCAGCCCCGGACAGGCCATGGGTGGCTACACCTTC | CASSPGQAMGGYTF | TRBJ1-2 | few | TRBV7-2 | TRBD1
TGCAGTGCCAGAGGGGGCGGGATGGAGCGATACAATGAGCAGTTCTTC | CSARGGGMERYNEQFF | TRBJ2-1 | few | TRBV20-1 | NA
TGTGCCACCAGCAGAGTAGGTAGCGGGATCCTCTACGAGCAGTACTTC | CATSRVGSGILYEQYF | TRBJ2-7 | NA | TRBV15 | TRBD2
TGTGCCAGCAGCGTAGGAGGGACTGGGGCCAACGTCCTGACTTTC | CASSVGGTGANVLTF | TRBJ2-6 | NA | TRBV9 | NA
TGTGCCAGCAGTGACTCGCAAAGGCGGACTAGGGGCAATGAGCAGTTCTTC | CASSDSQRRTRGNEQFF | TRBJ2-1 | NA | TRBV7-3 | TRBD2
TGTGCCAGCAGCTTCAAGGGCCTCACAGATACGCAGTATTTT | CASSFKGLTDTQYF | TRBJ2-3 | NA | TRBV7-3 | NA
TGCAGTGCTAGAGATCCGGTAGGGCACACAGATACGCAGTATTTT | CSARDPVGHTDTQYF | TRBJ2-3 | NA | TRBV20-1 | NA
TGTGCCAGCAGCACCGGGACAGGGGAAGGGCAGCCCCAGCATTTT | CASSTGTGEGQPQHF | TRBJ1-5 | NA | TRBV27 | TRBD1
TGTGCCAGCAGCTTTGGGGATTACTATGGCTACACCTTC | CASSFGDYYGYTF | TRBJ1-2 | few | TRBV5-6 | NA
TGTGCCAGCAGCTTAGGGGACAGTTTGAGGTACTTC | CASSLGDSLRYF | TRBJ2-4 | NA | TRBV11-2 | TRBD1
TGTGCCAGCAGTATTTCGGGACATCTTTACGAGCAGTACTTC | CASSISGHLYEQYF | TRBJ2-7 | NA | TRBV6-2/TRBV6-3 | NA